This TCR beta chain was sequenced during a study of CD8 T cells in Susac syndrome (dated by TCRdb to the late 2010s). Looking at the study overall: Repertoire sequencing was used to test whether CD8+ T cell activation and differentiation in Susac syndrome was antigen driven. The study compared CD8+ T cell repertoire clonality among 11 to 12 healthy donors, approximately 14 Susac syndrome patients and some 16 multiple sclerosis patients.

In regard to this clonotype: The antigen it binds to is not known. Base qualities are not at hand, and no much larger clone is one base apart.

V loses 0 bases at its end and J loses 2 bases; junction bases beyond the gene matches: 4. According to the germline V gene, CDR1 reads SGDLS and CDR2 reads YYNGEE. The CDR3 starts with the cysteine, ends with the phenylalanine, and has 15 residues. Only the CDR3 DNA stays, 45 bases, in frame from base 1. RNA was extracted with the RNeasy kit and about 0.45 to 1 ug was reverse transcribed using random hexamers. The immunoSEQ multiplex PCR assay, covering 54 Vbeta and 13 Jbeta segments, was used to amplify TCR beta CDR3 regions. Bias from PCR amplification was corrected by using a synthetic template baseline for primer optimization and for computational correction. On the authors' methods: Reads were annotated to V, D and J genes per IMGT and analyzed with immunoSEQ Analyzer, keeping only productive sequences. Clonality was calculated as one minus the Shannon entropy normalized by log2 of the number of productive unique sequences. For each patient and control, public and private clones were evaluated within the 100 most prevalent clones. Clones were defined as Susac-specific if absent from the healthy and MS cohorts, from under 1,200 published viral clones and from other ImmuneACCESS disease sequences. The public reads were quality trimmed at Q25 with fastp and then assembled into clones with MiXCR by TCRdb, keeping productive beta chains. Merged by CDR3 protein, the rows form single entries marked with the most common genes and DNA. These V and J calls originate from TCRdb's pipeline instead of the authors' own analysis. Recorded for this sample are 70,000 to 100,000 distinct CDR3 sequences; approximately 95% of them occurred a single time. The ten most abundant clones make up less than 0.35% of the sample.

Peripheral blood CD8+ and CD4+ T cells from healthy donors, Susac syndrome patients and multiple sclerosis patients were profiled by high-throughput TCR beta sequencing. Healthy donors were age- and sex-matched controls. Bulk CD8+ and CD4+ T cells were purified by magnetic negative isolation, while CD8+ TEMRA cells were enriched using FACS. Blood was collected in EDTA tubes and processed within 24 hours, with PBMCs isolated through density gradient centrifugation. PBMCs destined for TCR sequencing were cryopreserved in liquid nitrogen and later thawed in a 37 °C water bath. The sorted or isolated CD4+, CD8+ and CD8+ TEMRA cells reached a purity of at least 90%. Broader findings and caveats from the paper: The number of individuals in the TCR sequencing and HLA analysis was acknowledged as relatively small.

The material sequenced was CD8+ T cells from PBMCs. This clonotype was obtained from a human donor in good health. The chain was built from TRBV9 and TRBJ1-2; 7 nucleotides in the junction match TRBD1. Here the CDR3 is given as CASSVAWDRNYGYTF. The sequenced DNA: TGTGCCAGCAGCGTAGCTTGGGACAGAAACTATGGCTACACCTTC.